These 22 T cell receptor beta chains were all obtained from the same sample, sequenced in a study of neurological immune-mediated disorders. Each CDR3 protein gets one entry after TCRdb re-called the 5' RACE reads with MiXCR. The sample contains 75,000 to 95,000 distinct CDR3 sequences, more than 15% of which appear only once. The sample was PBMCs. These TCRs come from a woman in her 40s in good health.

This clonotype was observed many times. The V and J genes are TRBV7-3 and TRBJ2-1; 11 bases agree with TRBD2. CDR1 is SGHTA, CDR2 FQGTGA, per germline. The J segment lost 6 bases and the V segment lost 5 bases, leaving 12 bases of the junction unmatched. This CDR3 has 17 amino acids. The CDR3 DNA is TGTGCCAGCAGCGAAACCCCTGGACTAGCGGGCGCCAATGAGCAGTTCTTC. It yields the protein CASSETPGLAGANEQFF.

This clonotype was seen ten or more times. J is TRBJ2-5 and V is TRBV14; no reliable D call. The CDR3 has 12 amino acids. The germline gives CDR1 SGHDN, CDR2 FVKESK. Trimming pared 1 base from V and 4 bases from J, leaving 4 bases between. The CDR3 DNA sequence: TGTGCCAGCAGCCAAGGGGGAGAGACCCAGTACTTC. Translation gives CASSQGGETQYF.

Of note for this clonotype: This clone may be a read error of a much larger clone one base away. V is TRBV4-1 and J is TRBJ1-4; no definite D call. The CDR3 runs to 12 residues. V lost 1 base to trimming and J lost 6 bases, with 3 bases between them. CDR1 is MGHRA, CDR2 YSYEKL, per germline. The CDR3 region is CASSQAYEKLFF. The CDR3 nucleotides read TGCGCCAGCAGCCAAGCTTATGAAAAACTGTTTTTT.

By sample share, this clonotype is medium-sized. The rearrangement uses TRBV7-9 and TRBJ2-6, with unresolved D. CDR3 length: 17 residues. Germline CDR1 SEHNR, CDR2 FQNEAQ (reference sequence). V lost 0 bases and J lost 0, with 9 bases in between. CDR3 nucleotide sequence: TGTGCCAGCAGCTTAGCTGGGGTGCCCTCTGGGGCCAACGTCCTGACTTTC. Residues: CASSLAGVPSGANVLTF.

The rearrangement uses TRBV20-1 and TRBJ1-2; no definite D call. The germline V gene has CDR1 DFQATT and CDR2 SNEGSKA (reference sequence). The CDR3 length is 15 residues. Trimming removed 0 bases at V and 7 bases at J, with 18 bases between. CDR3 amino acids: CSAREGGLGRSGYTF. The CDR3 bases are TGCAGTGCTAGAGAGGGCGGCCTAGGACGGTCTGGCTACACCTTC.

The V call is TRBV28, the J call TRBJ2-7, with 7 positions matching TRBD1. The germline CDR1 and CDR2 sequences are MDHEN and SYDVKM. This CDR3 region has 12 residues. Germline trimming cut 6 bases from V and 9 bases from J; bases unmatched to any gene: 8. CDR3 DNA: TGTGCCAGCAGCCTACAACAGGGGTCGCAGTACTTC. Its translation is CASSLQQGSQYF.

The sample holds a few counts of this clonotype. The genes are TRBV19 and TRBJ2-7; 10 positions match TRBD1. This CDR3 has 13 residues. Per germline, CDR1 LNHDA and CDR2 SQIVND (reference sequence). V trimming: 7 bases; J trimming: 6 bases; junction bases outside the gene matches: 6. CDR3 sequence: CASIGQGGSEQYF. The CDR3 nucleotides read TGTGCCAGTATTGGACAGGGGGGATCCGAGCAGTACTTC.

This clonotype was observed at least ten times. This chain's CDR3 is CASRRQGGEQFF. CDR3 bases: TGTGCCAGCAGACGACAGGGGGGTGAGCAGTTCTTC. This chain connects TRBV6-5 to TRBJ2-1; 9 bases align to TRBD1. Looked up from germline, CDR1 is MNHEY and CDR2 is SVGAGI. V lost 6 bases, J lost 9 bases, and 3 bases stayed unmatched. The CDR3 sequence is 12 residues long.

This clonotype was recorded many times. The chain combines TRBV7-7 with TRBJ2-1; TRBD1 agrees at 9 bases. In germline, CDR1 is SSHAT, CDR2 FNYEAQ (reference sequence). V shed 4 bases, J shed 4 bases, and the junction held 5 bases outside the gene matches. This CDR3 is 15 amino acids long. CDR3 in DNA: TGTGCCAGCAGCTCTGGGACAGGGTCTTACAATGAGCAGTTCTTC. Amino acid sequence: CASSSGTGSYNEQFF.

In this sample, this clonotype turned up many times. V usage is TRBV4-3 and J usage is TRBJ1-3; D unresolved. Germline CDR1 and CDR2: LGHNA and YSLEER. V gave up 4 bases and J gave up 5 bases, with 9 bases separating them. The CDR3 extends over 13 amino acids. The DNA of the CDR3 is TGCGCCAGCAGCCCCCCGGACCGAAACACCATATATTTT. Encoded protein: CASSPPDRNTIYF.

This clonotype occurred many times. This chain joins TRBV5-1 and TRBJ2-7; no clear D. The germline gives CDR1 SGHRS, CDR2 YFSETQ. Trimming took off 5 bases at V and 6 bases at J, with 3 bases between the two ends. CDR3 length: 9 amino acids. CDR3 bases: TGCGCCAGCAGAGGCGAGCAGTACGTC. Amino acid sequence: CASRGEQYV.

The sample holds many counts of this clonotype. This chain connects TRBV7-2 to TRBJ2-7, with 7 bases lining up with TRBD2. After removal of 7 bases from V and 2 bases from J, the junction contained 8 bases not matched to a gene. Per the germline V gene, CDR1 is SGHTA and CDR2 is FQGNSA. The CDR3 has 14 amino acids. Here the CDR3 DNA reads TGTGCCAGCACCCCCCCCGGGGGGACCTACGAGCAGTACTTC. It encodes CASTPPGGTYEQYF.

This clonotype was detected many times. V gene TRBV5-1 combines with J gene TRBJ1-1, with a weak D call TRBD1 (6 bases). The CDR3 has 13 residues. Trimming took off 5 bases at V and 1 base at J, with 9 bases between the two ends. Germline V gives CDR1 SGHRS, CDR2 YFSETQ. The CDR3 loop reads CASRRGENTEAFF. CDR3 in DNA: TGCGCCAGCAGGAGGGGGGAGAACACTGAAGCTTTCTTT.

The rearrangement joins TRBV2 to TRBJ2-3; D may be TRBD1 or TRBD2 (6 bases each). The V end lost 2 bases, the J end lost 3 bases, and 18 bases lay between the germline ends. Germline CDR1 is SNHLY and CDR2 is FYNNEI. This CDR3 spans 17 amino acids. CDR3 sequence reads: CASSEPTGRRYTDTQYF. CDR3 nucleotide sequence: TGTGCCAGCAGTGAACCAACAGGGAGGAGGTATACAGATACGCAGTATTTT.

The table lists this clonotype with a few counts. The chain carries TRBV7-9 and TRBJ1-1; D possibly corresponds to TRBD1 (6 bases). V was trimmed by 3 bases and J by 4 bases, leaving 9 bases between them. There are 13 residues in the CDR3. Looked up from germline, CDR1 is SEHNR and CDR2 is FQNEAQ (reference sequence). The CDR3 DNA is TGTGCCAGCAGCTTTGGACAGATCACTGAAGCTTTCTTT. Its protein product is CASSFGQITEAFF.

This clonotype has more than one count but fewer than ten. The CDR3 loop reads CASSYDHHNEQFF. The CDR3 nucleotides read TGTGCCAGCAGTTACGACCACCACAATGAGCAGTTCTTC. The chain employs TRBV6-2 or TRBV6-3 and TRBJ2-1; D is unclear. CDR3 length: 13 amino acids. V gave up 2 bases and J gave up 5 bases, with 7 bases separating them. Germline lookup yields CDR1 MNHEY and CDR2 SVGEGT.

This clonotype has at least ten counts. The J gene is TRBJ2-7, the V gene TRBV7-2; the D is unclear. V was shortened by 3 bases and J by 9 bases, with 15 bases between the two germline ends. The CDR3 is made up of 13 amino acids. The V gene's germline CDR1 is SGHTA and CDR2 FQGNSA. Here the CDR3 DNA reads TGTGCCAGCAGCTTGGGTTCTTACAGTGTGCAGTACTTC. Residues: CASSLGSYSVQYF.

In this sample, this clonotype turned up many times. The chain couples TRBV29-1 to TRBJ2-1, with 10 bases identical to TRBD1. Trimming at V came to 6 bases and at J to 3 bases, leaving 5 bases not matched to a gene. Germline V gene lookup returns CDR1 SQVTM and CDR2 ANQGSEA. The CDR3 sequence is 14 residues long. CDR3 sequence reads: CSVTGTGDYNEQFF. As DNA, the CDR3 is TGCAGCGTGACCGGGACAGGGGACTACAATGAGCAGTTCTTC.

This clonotype was recorded many times. The chain employs TRBV15 and TRBJ2-3; D not certain. Germline V CDR1 and CDR2: LNHNV, YYDKDF (reference sequence). Between the trimmed V and J ends, which lost 0 bases and 4 bases, there was a span of 5 bases. The CDR3 loop spans 13 amino acids. The CDR3 DNA is TGTGCCACCAGCAGAGATCAATCAGATACGCAGTATTTT. Its translation is CATSRDQSDTQYF.

This clonotype was observed at least ten times. This chain connects TRBV7-2 to TRBJ2-7, with TRBD1 matching over 8 bases. CDR3 length equals 14 residues. The germline V gene encodes CDR1 SGHTA and CDR2 FQGNSA. V lost 5 bases to trimming and J lost 3 bases; unmatched junction nucleotides: 6. CDR3 sequence: CASSGTGGVYEQYF. The CDR3 bases are TGTGCCAGCAGCGGTACAGGGGGAGTCTACGAGCAGTACTTC.

This clonotype was recorded many times. This sequence joins TRBV20-1 and TRBJ1-2; 10 bases match TRBD1. With V trimmed by 6 bases and J by 6 bases, 10 bases remained unmatched. This CDR3 spans 14 amino acids. Germline values: CDR1 DFQATT, CDR2 SNEGSKA (reference sequence). The CDR3 DNA sequence: TGCAGTGCCAACGGACAGGGGGGAGGCGATGGCTACACCTTC. It yields the protein CSANGQGGGDGYTF.

This clonotype showed up many times. CDR3 coding DNA: TGTGCCAGCACCCCCCCGTGGGACACTCTTTTTGGGGATACGCAGTATTTT. Encoded protein: CASTPPWDTLFGDTQYF. The rearrangement links TRBV3-1 to TRBJ2-3; D is perhaps TRBD1 (6 bases). CDR3 size: 17 residues. The V end was cut by 7 bases, the J end by 6 bases, with 26 bases between. CDR1 is LGHDT and CDR2 is YNNKEL in the germline V gene (reference sequence).